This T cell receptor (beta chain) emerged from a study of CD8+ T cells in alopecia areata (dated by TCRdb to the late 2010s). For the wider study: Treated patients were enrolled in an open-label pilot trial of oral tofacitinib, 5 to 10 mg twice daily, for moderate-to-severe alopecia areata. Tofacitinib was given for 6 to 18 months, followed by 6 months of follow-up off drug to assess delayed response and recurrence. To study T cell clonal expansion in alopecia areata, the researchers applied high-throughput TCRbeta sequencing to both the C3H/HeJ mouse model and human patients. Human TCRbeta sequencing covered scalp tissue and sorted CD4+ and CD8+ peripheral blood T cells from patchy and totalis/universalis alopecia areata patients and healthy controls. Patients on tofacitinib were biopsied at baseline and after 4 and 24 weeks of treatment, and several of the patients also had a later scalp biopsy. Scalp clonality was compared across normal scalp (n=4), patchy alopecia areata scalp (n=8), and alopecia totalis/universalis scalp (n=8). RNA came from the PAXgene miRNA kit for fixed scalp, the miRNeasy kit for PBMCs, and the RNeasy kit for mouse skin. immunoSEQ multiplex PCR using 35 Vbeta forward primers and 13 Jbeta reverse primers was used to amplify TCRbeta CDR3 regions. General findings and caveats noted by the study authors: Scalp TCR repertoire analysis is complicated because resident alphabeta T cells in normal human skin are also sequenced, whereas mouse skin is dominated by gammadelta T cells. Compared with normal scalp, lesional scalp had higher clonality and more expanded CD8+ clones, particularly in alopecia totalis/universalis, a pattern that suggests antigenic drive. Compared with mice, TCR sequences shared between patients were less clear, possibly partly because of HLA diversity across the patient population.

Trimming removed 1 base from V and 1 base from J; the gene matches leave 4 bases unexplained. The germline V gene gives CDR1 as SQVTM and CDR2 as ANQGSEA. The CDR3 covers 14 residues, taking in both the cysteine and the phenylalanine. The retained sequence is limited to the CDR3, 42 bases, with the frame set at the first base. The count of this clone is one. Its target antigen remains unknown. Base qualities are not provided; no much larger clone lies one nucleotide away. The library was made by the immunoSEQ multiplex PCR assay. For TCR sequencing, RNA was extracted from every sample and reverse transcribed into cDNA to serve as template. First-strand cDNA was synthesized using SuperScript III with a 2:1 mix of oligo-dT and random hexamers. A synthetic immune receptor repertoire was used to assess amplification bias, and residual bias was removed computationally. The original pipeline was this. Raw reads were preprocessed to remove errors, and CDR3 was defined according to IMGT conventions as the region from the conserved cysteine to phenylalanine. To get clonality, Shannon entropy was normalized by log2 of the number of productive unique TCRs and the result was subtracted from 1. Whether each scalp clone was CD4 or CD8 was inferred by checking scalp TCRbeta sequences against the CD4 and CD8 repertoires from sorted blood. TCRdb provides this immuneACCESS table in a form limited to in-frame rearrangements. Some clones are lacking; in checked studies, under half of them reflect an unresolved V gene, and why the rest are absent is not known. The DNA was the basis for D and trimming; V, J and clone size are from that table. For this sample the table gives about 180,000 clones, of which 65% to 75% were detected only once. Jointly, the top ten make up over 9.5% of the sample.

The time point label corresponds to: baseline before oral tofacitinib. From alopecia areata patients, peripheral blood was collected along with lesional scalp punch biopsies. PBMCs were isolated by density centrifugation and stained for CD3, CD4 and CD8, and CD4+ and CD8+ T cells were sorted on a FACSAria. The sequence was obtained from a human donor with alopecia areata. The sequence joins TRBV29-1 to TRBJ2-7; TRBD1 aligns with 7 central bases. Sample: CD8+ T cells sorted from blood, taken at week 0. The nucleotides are TGCAGCGTTGAAGCCCCGGGACAGTCCTACGAGCAGTACTTC. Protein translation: CSVEAPGQSYEQYF.